Here is one T cell receptor (beta chain) with its context. Germline V gives CDR1 MNHEY, CDR2 SMNVEV (reference sequence). Trimming took 3 bases from V and 0 from J; bases not matched to a gene: 3. The CDR3 has 16 residues. Method: immunoSEQ multiplex PCR; TCRdb's copy keeps in-frame clones and lacks some. The sample has 380,000 or so clones; roughly 90% are singletons. The sample belongs to a study of blood T cell repertoires in COVID-19. Study-level background: The analysed material was cDNA or gDNA that came from T cells, B-cell-depleted T cells, or PBMCs.

The receptor was isolated from a man aged 35-49 years with acute or convalescent COVID-19. Sequenced material: peripheral blood. The chain is built from TRBV27 and TRBJ2-2; 8 nucleotides agree with TRBD1. The CDR3 protein is CASSFQGATNTGELFF. The CDR3 DNA sequence: TGTGCCAGCAGTTTTCAGGGGGCCACGAACACCGGGGAGCTGTTTTTT.